These 29 T cell receptor beta chains were all obtained from the same sample, sequenced in a study of regulatory T cells in long-lasting Graves disease. Both iRepertoire HTBI primers and Arm-PCR of CDR3 regions were used to build the TCR beta libraries. One entry per CDR3 protein results from TCRdb running MiXCR on the multiplex PCR reads. The sample carries a few hundred thousand distinct CDR3 sequences, around 22% recorded once. Time point of the sample: persistent/refractory GD, antithyroid drugs over 5 years with positive TRAb. The authors made the TCR library using RNA they extracted from PBMCs. The sample here was peripheral blood mononuclear cells (PBMCs), taken when the disease was refractory, from a patient treated with antithyroid drugs. The receptors shown here come from a female donor with Graves disease.

This sequence joins TRBV7-2 and TRBJ2-2; D might be TRBD2 (6 bases). CDR1 and CDR2 (germline): SGHTA, FQGNSA. Between the trimmed V and J ends, which lost 3 bases and 2 bases, there was a span of 10 bases. The CDR3 is 15 amino acids. CDR3 nucleotides: TGTGCCAGCAGCTTCACGGGAGCAAACACCGGGGAGCTGTTTTTT. Its translation: CASSFTGANTGELFF.

This clonotype was counted between two and nine times. The chain employs TRBV4-2 and TRBJ2-5; TRBD1 agrees at 7 bases. The CDR3 is 15 amino acids. After removal of 0 bases from V and 1 base from J, the junction contained 2 bases not matched to a gene. Germline CDR1 reads LGHNA; CDR2 reads YNFKEQ. CDR3 loop: CASSQEGTVQETQYF. The CDR3 nucleotides read TGTGCCAGCAGCCAAGAGGGGACAGTCCAAGAGACCCAGTACTTC.

Only a few counts were recorded for this clonotype. The junction does not match germline at one end; this may be a read error. V and J are TRBV6-2 or TRBV6-3 and TRBJ2-7; D not certain. CDR1 is MNHEY, CDR2 SVGEGT, per germline. This CDR3 is 13 amino acids long. CDR3 sequence reads: CASSWLASNEQYF. The CDR3 DNA follows: TGTGCCAGCAGTTGGTTGGCCTCCAACGAGCAGTACTTC.

The gene calls are TRBV5-1 and TRBJ2-3, with 10 positions matching TRBD2. The CDR3 loop spans 18 amino acids. The ends lost 7 bases at V and 4 bases at J; junction bases unmatched: 18. The V gene's germline CDR1 is SGHRS and CDR2 YFSETQ. CDR3 coding DNA: TGCGCCAGCGCGCTATGGGCTAGCGGGAGTGGGACGGCAGATACGCAGTATTTT. Amino acids: CASALWASGSGTADTQYF. Drawing the rest from reference TRBV5-1 and TRBJ2-3, the complete variable domain is KAGVTQTPRYLIKTRGQQVTLSCSPISGHRSVSWYQQTPGQGLQFLFEYFSETQRNKGNFPGRFSGRQFSNSRSEMNVSTLELGDSALYLCASALWASGSGTADTQYFGPGTRLTVL.

A few counts support this clonotype. This rearrangement joins TRBV20-1 to TRBJ2-7, with 8 positions matching TRBD2. This CDR3 is built from 14 residues. The junction had 6 bases not matched to a gene; V was cut back by 0 bases and J by 5 bases. The germline CDR1 and CDR2 sequences are DFQATT and SNEGSKA (reference sequence). The CDR3 DNA reads TGCAGTGCTAGAGATACTTCGGGAGGGAACGAGCAGTACTTC. Translation gives CSARDTSGGNEQYF.

There are a few counts of this clonotype. V is TRBV5-1 and J is TRBJ2-5; TRBD2 aligns across 12 bases. V dropped 3 bases and J dropped 4; count of bases not matched to a gene: 10. Germline CDR1 and CDR2: SGHRS and YFSETQ. This CDR3 comprises 17 residues. CDR3 region: CASSSGLAGGITETQYF. CDR3 coding DNA: TGCGCCAGCAGCTCGGGACTAGCGGGCGGAATTACAGAGACCCAGTACTTC.

Details on this clonotype: A much bigger clone sits one base away, suggesting this may be a read error. The CDR3 carries no conserved terminal phenylalanine or tryptophan, so it likely arises from a read error. This chain links TRBV28 with TRBJ1-6; D gene uncertain. In germline, CDR1 is MDHEN, CDR2 SYDVKM. Deletions cut 3 bases from V and 7 bases from J, with 10 bases between. The CDR3 length is 14 residues. The CDR3 reads CASSLRESNSPLHL. The CDR3 DNA is TGTGCCAGCAGTTTGCGGGAATCGAATTCACCCCTCCACCTT.

This clonotype was recorded a few times. V is TRBV20-1 and J is TRBJ2-1; TRBD2 matches 9 bases. CDR1 is DFQATT, CDR2 SNEGSKA, per germline (reference sequence). The CDR3 sequence is 16 residues long. V lost 0 bases and J lost 10; bases outside the gene matches: 13. CDR3 loop: CSARESVAGESGEQFF. In DNA form, the CDR3 reads TGCAGTGCTAGAGAATCGGTAGCGGGAGAGAGCGGGGAGCAGTTCTTC.

This clonotype has ten or more counts. V and J are TRBV20-1 and TRBJ2-7; the D gene is possibly TRBD2 (8 bases). In germline, CDR1 is DFQATT, CDR2 SNEGSKA (reference sequence). The CDR3 is 14 amino acids. V lost 6 bases and J lost 7, with 22 bases in between. The CDR3: CSAIVGRGQGEQYF. The CDR3 DNA sequence: TGCAGTGCCATCGTCGGGAGGGGGCAGGGAGAGCAGTACTTC.

Comments on this clonotype: Since a much larger clone is just one base distant, this may be a read error. The chain uses TRBV6-9 and TRBJ2-7, with a possible D match to TRBD2 (5 bases). The CDR3 sequence is 14 residues long. Germline V CDR1 and CDR2: MNHGY, SVAAGI. The V and J ends lost 3 bases and 0 bases respectively, with 9 bases between them. CDR3: CASSYFGISYEQYF. The CDR3 nucleotides read TGTGCCAGCAGTTACTTCGGGATCTCCTACGAGCAGTACTTC.

This clonotype was recorded at least ten times. This sequence joins TRBV28 and TRBJ1-5; no firm D call. V lost 2 bases to trimming and J lost 1 base, with 21 bases between them. This CDR3 contains 19 residues. Germline CDR1 reads MDHEN; CDR2 reads SYDVKM. This CDR3 is CASSLEGEAVSGSNQPQHF. CDR3 coding DNA: TGTGCCAGCAGTTTAGAGGGAGAAGCGGTCTCCGGAAGCAATCAGCCCCAGCATTTT.

This clonotype was seen repeatedly, ten times or more. V usage is TRBV5-5 and J usage is TRBJ1-1; tentative D call: TRBD1 (6 bases). CDR3 length equals 12 residues. V was trimmed by 2 bases and J by 8 bases, leaving 10 bases between them. Germline loops: CDR1 SGHKS, CDR2 YYEKEE (reference sequence). The CDR3 loop reads CASSLQGGEAFF. CDR3 nucleotide sequence: TGTGCCAGCAGCTTACAAGGGGGGGAAGCTTTCTTT. The full variable domain, in which reference TRBV5-5 and TRBJ1-1 provide the parts outside the CDR3, is DAGVTQSPTHLIKTRGQQVTLRCSPISGHKSVSWYQQVLGQGPQFIFQYYEKEERGRGNFPDRFSARQFPNYSSELNVNALLLGDSALYLCASSLQGGEAFFGQGTRLTVV.

This clonotype has at least ten counts. V gene TRBV15 combines with J gene TRBJ1-2, with D tentatively TRBD1 (6 bases). The CDR3 is made up of 14 amino acids. Trimming removed 0 bases at V and 4 bases at J, with 9 bases between. Germline loops: CDR1 LNHNV, CDR2 YYDKDF (reference sequence). For the CDR3, the DNA is TGTGCCACCAGCAGAGATCGGACAGCCTATGGCTACACCTTC. It is translated as CATSRDRTAYGYTF.

Worth noting for this clonotype: Given a much more abundant clone one base away, this may be a read error. The V call is TRBV5-4, the J call TRBJ1-2, with TRBD1 matching 9 bases. The CDR3 spans 14 residues. Unmatched junction bases numbered 8, after V lost 3 bases and J lost 8 bases. The germline gives CDR1 SGHNT, CDR2 YYREEE (reference sequence). Written as DNA, the CDR3 is TGTGCCAGCAGCTCACAGGGGGCGAGGAGAGGCTACACCTTC. Protein sequence: CASSSQGARRGYTF.

The chain recombines TRBV11-2 with TRBJ2-1, with 8 positions matching TRBD2. The V gene's germline CDR1 is SGHAT and CDR2 FQNNGV. The length of the CDR3 is 11 residues. The ends lost 5 bases at V and 10 bases at J; junction bases unmatched: 1. For the CDR3, the DNA is TGTGCCAGCAGCGAGCGGGAGGAGCAGTTCTTC. Residues: CASSEREEQFF.

This sequence joins TRBV10-3 and TRBJ2-2; unclear D gene. The CDR3 has 12 residues. Trimming removed 10 bases at V and 3 bases at J, with 9 bases between. Germline V gives CDR1 ENHRY, CDR2 SYGVKD. The CDR3: CASRPHTGELFF. As DNA, the CDR3 is TGTGCCAGCCGACCACACACCGGGGAGCTGTTTTTT.

This clonotype was seen just once. The chain employs TRBV29-1 and TRBJ2-1; tentative D call: TRBD2 (6 bases). The CDR3 length is 15 residues. The germline V gene encodes CDR1 SQVTM and CDR2 ANQGSEA. V lost 4 bases to trimming and J lost 0 bases, with 13 bases between them. The CDR3 DNA reads TGCAGCGTTGGCGGGACGACGAGCTCCTACAATGAGCAGTTCTTC. Amino acids: CSVGGTTSSYNEQFF.

The CDR3 protein is CASSLGGLRLELFF. The CDR3 DNA is TGTGCCAGCAGCTTAGGGGGGCTCCGGTTGGAGCTGTTTTTT. V and J are TRBV7-8 and TRBJ2-2, with TRBD1 as a possible D gene (6 bases). The CDR3 contains 14 residues. Germline values: CDR1 SGHVS, CDR2 FQNEAQ. The ends were cut back, 1 base at V and 10 bases at J, with 13 bases in the middle.

The J gene is TRBJ1-1, the V gene TRBV9; no clear D gene. Germline V gives CDR1 SGDLS, CDR2 YYNGEE. Trimming left V 0 bases short and J 1 base short, with 10 bases between. This CDR3 region has 15 residues. The CDR3 coding sequence is TGTGCCAGCAGCGTAGGGGCAGCCGGGAACACTGAAGCTTTCTTT. Encoded protein: CASSVGAAGNTEAFF.

This clonotype came up many times. The rearrangement links TRBV27 to TRBJ1-4; weak D call: TRBD1 (6 bases). The V gene lost 5 bases and the J gene lost 4 bases, with 11 bases spanning the gap. This CDR3 comprises 14 residues. The V gene's germline CDR1 is MNHEY and CDR2 SMNVEV (reference sequence). CDR3 sequence (DNA): TGTGCCAGCAGTCCCCGACAGGTTAATGAAAAACTGTTTTTT. Amino acids: CASSPRQVNEKLFF.

The CDR3 sequence: CASSPLGSLNTEAFF. The CDR3 DNA reads TGTGCCAGCAGCCCCCTAGGGAGCCTGAACACTGAAGCTTTCTTT. This chain connects TRBV11-2 to TRBJ1-1; D uncertain. V dropped 5 bases and J dropped 0 bases, with 13 bases sitting between them. The CDR3 loop spans 15 amino acids. Germline-derived CDR1 and CDR2 are SGHAT and FQNNGV.

The sample holds many counts of this clonotype. The gene calls are TRBV12-3 or TRBV12-4 and TRBJ2-7; 7 nucleotides line up with TRBD1. Unmatched junction bases numbered 7, after V lost 2 bases and J lost 6 bases. This CDR3 has 14 amino acids. The CDR3 DNA reads TGTGCCAGCAGTTTAAGGGACAGATACGCCGAGCAGTACTTC. Its translation is CASSLRDRYAEQYF.

The chain carries TRBV9 and TRBJ2-7; TRBD2 might be the D (5 bases). Germline CDR1 is SGDLS and CDR2 is YYNGEE. V lost 0 bases, J lost 5 bases, and 12 bases lay in between. This CDR3 is 14 amino acids long. CDR3 DNA sequence: TGTGCCAGCAGCGTAGAGCGAAGCGGCAACGAGCAGTACTTC. Its translation is CASSVERSGNEQYF.

This sequence joins TRBV20-1 and TRBJ2-7; D remains ambiguous. CDR3 length equals 14 residues. Deletions cut 8 bases from V and 3 bases from J, with 20 bases between. Per germline, CDR1 DFQATT and CDR2 SNEGSKA (reference sequence). The CDR3 sequence is CSLKTLGSYYEQYF. Written as DNA, the CDR3 is TGCAGTCTGAAGACTCTGGGTTCATACTACGAGCAGTACTTC.

This clonotype has only a few counts. The V gene is TRBV20-1, the J gene TRBJ1-2, with D unclear. Germline V gene sequence: CDR1 DFQATT, CDR2 SNEGSKA (reference sequence). V was pared by 1 base and J by 0 bases, with 21 bases between. The CDR3 runs to 18 residues. The CDR3 DNA follows: TGCAGTGCTAGAGTAAAGTTTGGGGTTTCTACACCTAACTATGGCTACACCTTC. Amino acid sequence: CSARVKFGVSTPNYGYTF.

This clonotype was found many times. The V call is TRBV20-1, the J call TRBJ2-7, with 13 positions matching TRBD2. Trimming at V came to 6 bases and at J to 2 bases, leaving 4 bases not matched to a gene. Germline CDR1 and CDR2: DFQATT and SNEGSKA (reference sequence). CDR3 size: 14 residues. The CDR3 region has the DNA TGCAGTGCCCCACTAGCGGGAGGGCCCTACGAGCAGTACTTC. Residues: CSAPLAGGPYEQYF.

The V and J genes are TRBV20-1 and TRBJ2-4; 12 nucleotides agree with TRBD2. The CDR3 contains 21 residues. Germline CDR1 reads DFQATT; CDR2 reads SNEGSKA (reference sequence). Germline trimming cut 0 bases from V and 0 bases from J; bases unmatched to any gene: 15. Written as DNA, the CDR3 is TGCAGTGCTAGAGAACCCGGGACTAGCGGGTTAAGGGCCTTAGCCAAAAACATTCAGTACTTC. It translates to CSAREPGTSGLRALAKNIQYF.

The chain joins TRBV29-1 to TRBJ2-7, with 7 nucleotides matching TRBD2. This CDR3 spans 11 amino acids. From germline, CDR1 is SQVTM and CDR2 ANQGSEA. The V and J ends lost 6 bases and 6 bases, in that order; junction bases with no gene match: 5. DNA of the CDR3: TGCAGCGTCACGGGGGGAAGCGAGCAGTACTTC. Its translation is CSVTGGSEQYF.

This clonotype occurred many times. The chain carries TRBV24-1 and TRBJ2-2; 11 bases fit TRBD2. The CDR3 runs to 17 residues. The germline gives CDR1 KGHDR, CDR2 SFDVKD. V shed 5 bases, J shed 5 bases, and the junction held 9 bases outside the gene matches. The CDR3: CATSGASGRPDTGELFF. The CDR3 coding sequence is TGTGCCACCAGTGGGGCTAGCGGGAGGCCAGATACCGGGGAGCTGTTTTTT.